Here is one T cell receptor (beta chain) with its context. It lacks a known antigen. One base away there is no much larger clone; base qualities are not given. This record comes from a study of blood T cell repertoires in COVID-19 (dated by TCRdb to the early 2020s). About the full investigation: Samples covering the acute and convalescent phases of COVID-19 were provided by collaborators in the United States, Italy and Spain. The prospective study material was composed of cDNA or gDNA derived from T cells, B-cell-depleted T cells, or PBMCs. Subjects who had been exposed to COVID-19, were actively infected with it, or had recovered from it provided the deeply sampled blood TCRbeta repertoires that made up the dataset. The repertoires were released in a freely available public database intended as a resource for research on the immune response to SARS-CoV-2. Samples came from the ongoing ImmuneRACE study (first 160 participants) plus 1,254 subjects from 6 global collaborators. Sample metadata almost always included a de-identified subject ID, COVID-19 status, age in years and sex. HLA class I and class II types, where available, came from metadata supplied by the sample provider rather than from assay-based typing. The full study reports these points: The amount of clinical and demographic metadata varied by source and participant and was provided uncurated.

Spanning cysteine to phenylalanine, the CDR3 consists of 13 amino acids. Only the CDR3 DNA is retained, 39 bases long and in frame from the first base. Trimming at the junction amounts to 2 bases on V and 3 bases on J, and the germline ends lie 8 bases apart. Collaborating institutions collected whole blood in K2EDTA tubes following their own protocols. For TCRbeta analysis, collaborators shipped samples in one of three forms: frozen whole blood, isolated PBMCs, or DNA extracted from either of those sample types. TCRbeta CDR3 regions were amplified from genomic DNA using the immunoSEQ Assay, a bias-controlled multiplex PCR. The original pipeline was this. The number of nucleated cells in each sample was estimated by amplification of reference gene primers within the assay. Sequence reads were collapsed and filtered to measure the absolute abundance of every unique TCRbeta CDR3 rearrangement. Productive Simpson clonality was computed per sample as the square root of Simpson's diversity index over productive rearrangements. Here the immuneACCESS table is served through TCRdb, limited to in-frame sequences with V and J called. Missing clones are a known gap in these copies; in checked studies unresolved V genes cover under half, and the rest lacks a known reason. That table furnishes V, J and clone size, whereas the DNA furnished D and trimming. Across this sample there are a few hundred thousand clones, with 88% seen only once. The ten largest make up about 1.8% of the sample.

The origin of this receptor is a man between 65 and 85 years old with acute or convalescent COVID-19. This receptor chain uses TRBV12-3 or TRBV12-4 and TRBJ2-7, with TRBD1 tentatively as D gene (5 bases match). The sequenced material came from peripheral blood. The nucleotide sequence reads as follows: TGTGCCAGCAGTTTACAGGGTAACTACGAGCAGTACTTC. Translation gives CASSLQGNYEQYF.